This T cell receptor (beta chain) was documented in a study of a mutant IDH1 vaccine in newly diagnosed glioma. Study-wide background: Radiotherapy, temozolomide, or both had been given previously, and both were given to most.

This clone has only one observation. Its antigen is still unknown. The time point here: week 5, during vaccination. Every single dose of the vaccine, 300 ug of mutant IDH1 20-mer peptide, came with topical imiquimod. V lost 0 bases, J lost 0 bases, and 12 bases lay in between. The germline CDR1 and CDR2 sequences are ENHRY and SYGVKD. The CDR3 runs to 18 residues. Repertoires were generated with immunoSEQ multiplex PCR, while TCRdb's copy carries only in-frame clones and drops some. Of 40,000 to 60,000 clones in the sample, about three quarters are singletons; the top ten hold about 1.7%. This clonotype was sampled from a woman aged 35 to 49 with glioma. Sequencing was performed on PBMCs, taken from a glioma patient whose treatment included an IDH1 peptide vaccine. The chain links TRBV10-3 to TRBJ2-6, with no clear D. CDR3 DNA sequence: TGTGCCATCAGTGAGTCGCGACAACGGATCTCTGGGGCCAACGTCCTGACTTTC. The encoded protein is CAISESRQRISGANVLTF.